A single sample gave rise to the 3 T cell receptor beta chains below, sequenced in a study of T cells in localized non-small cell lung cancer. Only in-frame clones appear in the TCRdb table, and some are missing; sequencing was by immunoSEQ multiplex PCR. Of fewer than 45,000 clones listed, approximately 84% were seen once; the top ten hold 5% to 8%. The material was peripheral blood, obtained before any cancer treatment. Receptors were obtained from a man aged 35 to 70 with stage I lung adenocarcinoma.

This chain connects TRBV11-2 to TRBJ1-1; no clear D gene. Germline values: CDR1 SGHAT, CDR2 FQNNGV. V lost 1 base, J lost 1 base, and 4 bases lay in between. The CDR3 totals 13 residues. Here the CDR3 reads CASSLVANTEAFF. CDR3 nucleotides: TGTGCCAGCAGCTTAGTGGCGAACACTGAAGCTTTCTTT.

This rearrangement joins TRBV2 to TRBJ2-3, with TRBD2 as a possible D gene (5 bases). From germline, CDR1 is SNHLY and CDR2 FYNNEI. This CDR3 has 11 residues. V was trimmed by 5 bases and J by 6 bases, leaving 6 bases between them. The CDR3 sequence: CASSREDTQYF. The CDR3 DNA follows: TGTGCCAGCAGTAGGGAGGATACGCAGTATTTT.

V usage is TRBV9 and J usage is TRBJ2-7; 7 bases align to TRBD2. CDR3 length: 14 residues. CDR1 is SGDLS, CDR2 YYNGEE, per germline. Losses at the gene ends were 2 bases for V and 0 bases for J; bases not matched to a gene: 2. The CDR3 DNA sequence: TGTGCCAGCAGCGTGGGGACTAACTCCTACGAGCAGTACTTC. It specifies CASSVGTNSYEQYF. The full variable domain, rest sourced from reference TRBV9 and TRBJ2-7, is DSGVTQTPKHLITATGQRVTLRCSPRSGDLSVYWYQQSLDQGLQFLIQYYNGEERAKGNILERFSAQQFPDLHSELNLSSLELGDSALYFCASSVGTNSYEQYFGPGTRLTVT.